Presented here are 29 T cell receptor beta chains from one specimen sequenced in a study of beta chain features in type 1 diabetes. What was sequenced were expressed TCRB transcripts, since all of the isolated RNA had been reverse transcribed. Here immunoSEQ multiplex PCR was the method, and the copy in TCRdb shows in-frame clones only, minus some. The data contain 160,000 or so clones, less than 9.5% of them singletons. What was sequenced was central memory CD4+ T cells from blood. These TCRs come from a woman between 18 and 29 years old in good health.

The rearrangement links TRBV2 to TRBJ1-2; D not resolved. Germline CDR1 is SNHLY and CDR2 is FYNNEI. Trimming removed 4 bases from V and 7 bases from J, with 13 bases in between. The CDR3 length is 13 residues. CDR3 in DNA: TGTGCCAGCAGTGCCCTAAGAGATGGTGGCTACACCTTC. This gives the protein CASSALRDGGYTF.

This chain joins TRBV7-3 and TRBJ2-3; 8 nucleotides agree with TRBD1. The length of the CDR3 is 16 residues. J gave up 3 bases and V 5 bases, and 10 bases lay outside the gene matches. The V gene's germline CDR1 is SGHTA and CDR2 FQGTGA. CDR3 coding DNA: TGTGCCAGCAGCCTTCAGGGGGCGCGTCCTACAGATACGCAGTATTTT. It codes for CASSLQGARPTDTQYF.

The rearrangement uses TRBV4-3 and TRBJ2-3; tentatively, D is TRBD1 (6 bases). Trimming removed 1 base from V and 1 base from J, with 12 bases in between. The germline CDR1 and CDR2 sequences are LGHNA and YSLEER. There are 16 residues in the CDR3. CDR3 amino acids: CASSQVAAGGTDTQYF. The DNA for the CDR3 is TGCGCCAGCAGCCAAGTGGCGGCAGGGGGCACAGATACGCAGTATTTT.

The chain uses TRBV4-1 and TRBJ2-7, with TRBD1 identical over 10 bases. The CDR3 is 15 amino acids. Trimming removed 5 bases from V and 1 base from J; junction bases left unmatched: 5. Per the germline V gene, CDR1 is MGHRA and CDR2 is YSYEKL. Here the CDR3 reads CASSDRDRGSYEQYF. CDR3 in DNA: TGCGCCAGCAGCGACCGGGACAGGGGATCCTACGAGCAGTACTTC.

This clone showed up just a few times. The genes are TRBV28 and TRBJ1-5; D possibly corresponds to TRBD1 (5 bases). The CDR3 totals 16 residues. Germline assignment: CDR1 MDHEN and CDR2 SYDVKM. Deletions cut 4 bases from V and 3 bases from J, with 16 bases between. DNA for the CDR3: TGTGCCAGCAGTTCGCGGACATTTACTCACAATCAGCCCCAGCATTTT. This gives the protein CASSSRTFTHNQPQHF.

This clone was seen more than once but under ten times. V usage is TRBV6-6 and J usage is TRBJ2-7; TRBD2 aligns across 11 bases. J lost 9 bases, V lost 8 bases, and 18 bases had no gene match. The CDR3 totals 16 residues. Germline CDR1 reads MNHNY; CDR2 reads SVGAGI (reference sequence). The CDR3 sequence is CASGAPGLAASSRQYF. CDR3 bases: TGTGCCAGCGGGGCCCCGGGACTAGCGGCCTCAAGCAGGCAGTACTTC.

This clone was picked up many times. The chain uses TRBV7-6 and TRBJ2-3; D is ambiguous. The CDR3 runs to 12 residues. Germline CDR1 reads SGHVS; CDR2 reads FNYEAQ. Trimming removed 5 bases from V and 0 bases from J, with 3 bases in between. The CDR3 DNA reads as TGTGCCAGCAGCCGTAGCACAGATACGCAGTATTTT. Translated, it gives CASSRSTDTQYF.

This rearrangement joins TRBV7-9 to TRBJ1-4; D unresolved. CDR3 length: 17 residues. Per germline, CDR1 SEHNR and CDR2 FQNEAQ (reference sequence). V shed 3 bases and J shed 8 bases, with 22 bases lying between them. CDR3 DNA sequence: TGTGCCAGCAGCTTCGGTCTTACGGGCCTTTCGGGAGAAAAACTGTTTTTT. Translating it yields CASSFGLTGLSGEKLFF. Looking up the rest from reference TRBV7-9 and TRBJ1-4 gives the full variable domain: DTGVSQNPRHKITKRGQNVTFRCDPISEHNRLYWYRQTLGQGPEFLTYFQNEAQLEKSRLLSDRFSAERPKGSFSTLEIQRTEQGDSAMYLCASSFGLTGLSGEKLFFGSGTQLSVL.

This clone was seen a few times. The gene calls are TRBV30 and TRBJ2-5; D unresolved. Germline values: CDR1 GTSNPN, CDR2 SVGIG (reference sequence). This CDR3 is built from 13 residues. V lost 2 bases to trimming and J lost 0 bases, with 7 bases between them. The CDR3 DNA reads TGTGCCTGGAGTCCCCAGTACCAAGAGACCCAGTACTTC. Its translation: CAWSPQYQETQYF.

V gene TRBV10-3 combines with J gene TRBJ2-7; TRBD1 aligns across 7 bases. This CDR3 contains 14 residues. Germline V CDR1 and CDR2: ENHRY, SYGVKD. The junction had 4 bases not matched to a gene; V was cut back by 2 bases and J by 3 bases. As DNA, the CDR3 is TGTGCCATCAGTGAGGGGACAGTTAACTACGAGCAGTACTTC. It yields the protein CAISEGTVNYEQYF.

This clone occurred a few times. The rearrangement links TRBV19 to TRBJ2-6; D is possibly TRBD2 (5 bases). This CDR3 is 16 amino acids long. Germline lookup yields CDR1 LNHDA and CDR2 SQIVND (reference sequence). Trimming took off 3 bases at V and 4 bases at J, with 13 bases between the two ends. The CDR3 is CASSMARARGANVLTF. The CDR3 nucleotides are TGTGCCAGTAGTATGGCGAGGGCGCGGGGGGCCAACGTCCTGACTTTC.

This clone was seen only a few times. This rearrangement joins TRBV6-7 to TRBJ2-1; TRBD2 matches at 10 bases. TRBV6-7 is reported as an ORF; its role is uncertain. CDR3 size: 13 residues. Trimming removed 7 bases from V and 14 bases from J; junction bases left unmatched: 11. CDR3 coding DNA: TGTGCCAGCACCCCATCGCCTCTAGCGGGAGAGTTCTTC. It translates to CASTPSPLAGEFF.

The rearrangement links TRBV18 to TRBJ1-4, with a tentative D call TRBD1 (5 bases). The CDR3 sequence is 13 residues long. V lost 6 bases to trimming and J lost 3 bases, with 8 bases between them. Germline V lookup: CDR1 KGHSH, CDR2 LQKENI. This chain's CDR3 is CASSRDPNEKLFF. CDR3 nucleotide sequence: TGTGCCAGCTCGCGGGACCCTAATGAAAAACTGTTTTTT. The full variable domain, completed using reference TRBV18 and TRBJ1-4, is NAGVMQNPRHLVRRRGQEARLRCSPMKGHSHVYWYRQLPEEGLKFMVYLQKENIIDESGMPKERFSAEFPKEGPSILRIQQVVRGDSAAYFCASSRDPNEKLFFGSGTQLSVL.

In its sample, this clone was seen a few times. V and J are TRBV5-1 and TRBJ1-2; tentatively, D is TRBD1 (5 bases). The CDR3 spans 13 residues. V gave up 5 bases and J gave up 14 bases, with 22 bases separating them. Per the germline V gene, CDR1 is SGHRS and CDR2 is YFSETQ. The CDR3 region has the DNA TGCGCCAGCAGAGAGAACCCCCCCGGGGGGAGTACCTTC. Translated: CASRENPPGGSTF.

V and J are TRBV19 and TRBJ2-1; maybe TRBD2 (6 bases). Germline CDR1 LNHDA, CDR2 SQIVND (reference sequence). CDR3 length equals 14 residues. V dropped 7 bases and J dropped 7 bases, with 17 bases sitting between them. The CDR3 reads CASTRRGGVNEQFF. Written as DNA, the CDR3 is TGTGCCAGTACCCGAAGGGGCGGGGTAAATGAGCAGTTCTTC.

In its sample, this clone was seen a few times. The genes are TRBV11-2 and TRBJ2-7; D is ambiguous. V was clipped by 6 bases and J by 6 bases, with 9 bases between them. Germline V gene sequence: CDR1 SGHAT, CDR2 FQNNGV. This CDR3 comprises 11 residues. The CDR3 protein is CASRLGVEQYF. CDR3 sequence (DNA): TGTGCCAGCAGGCTGGGCGTCGAGCAGTACTTC.

The rearrangement uses TRBV27 and TRBJ1-6; TRBD1 might be the D (6 bases). Germline loops: CDR1 MNHEY, CDR2 SMNVEV (reference sequence). The CDR3 spans 14 residues. V lost 3 bases and J lost 6, with 9 bases in between. The CDR3: CASSFGTPNSPLHF. DNA for the CDR3: TGTGCCAGCAGTTTTGGGACACCTAATTCACCCCTCCACTTT.

The V and J genes are TRBV25-1 and TRBJ1-5; no clear D. Per germline, CDR1 MGHDK and CDR2 SYGVNS. V was shortened by 5 bases and J by 6 bases, with 14 bases between the two germline ends. The CDR3 sequence is 14 residues long. The CDR3 sequence: CASSQDPRAQPQHF. In DNA, the CDR3 is TGTGCCAGCAGTCAAGACCCGCGGGCTCAGCCCCAGCATTTT.

The chain joins TRBV10-3 to TRBJ1-2; 9 positions match TRBD1. Germline V lookup: CDR1 ENHRY, CDR2 SYGVKD. This CDR3 contains 14 residues. The junction had 11 bases not matched to a gene; V was cut back by 3 bases and J by 12 bases. The CDR3 DNA is TGTGCCATCAGTGATAACACCGGGACAGGGTACCACACCTTC. It codes for CAISDNTGTGYHTF.

With regard to this clone: An end of the junction does not agree with germline; a read error may underlie this. The V gene is TRBV7-3, the J gene TRBJ1-2; no firm D call. Germline V gene data show CDR1 as SGHTA and CDR2 as FQGTGA. The CDR3 spans 13 residues. The CDR3 loop is CASSFTAKYGYTF. As DNA, the CDR3 is TGTGCCAGCAGCTTTACAGCTAAGTATGGCTACACCTTC.

The CDR3 DNA reads as TGTGCCAGCAGTGAACAACAGGGGGCGCACGGCGAGCAGTACTTC. Protein: CASSEQQGAHGEQYF. The chain carries TRBV2 and TRBJ2-7; the match to TRBD1 covers 9 bases. V gave up 2 bases and J gave up 6 bases; unmatched junction bases: 8. The CDR3 covers 15 residues. Per the germline V gene, CDR1 is SNHLY and CDR2 is FYNNEI.

The rearrangement uses TRBV9 and TRBJ1-1; weak D call: TRBD1 (6 bases). The V end was cut by 2 bases, the J end by 4 bases, with 15 bases between. This CDR3 comprises 15 residues. Germline CDR1 reads SGDLS; CDR2 reads YYNGEE. The CDR3 is CASSVSGQLATEAFF. The CDR3 region has the DNA TGTGCCAGCAGCGTTTCCGGACAGTTAGCCACTGAAGCTTTCTTT.

This clone was recorded a few times. The chain employs TRBV7-2 and TRBJ2-1, with D perhaps matching TRBD2 (7 bases). CDR3 length: 14 amino acids. The V end was cut by 6 bases, the J end by 7 bases, with 16 bases between. Germline assignment: CDR1 SGHTA and CDR2 FQGNSA. CDR3 in DNA: TGTGCCAGCAGATTTATGGGAGGGGGGAATGAGCAGTTCTTC. The encoded protein is CASRFMGGGNEQFF.

The V gene is TRBV30, the J gene TRBJ2-7, with 14 bases fitting TRBD2. Germline values: CDR1 GTSNPN, CDR2 SVGIG (reference sequence). CDR3 length: 13 residues. V gave up 5 bases and J gave up 5 bases; unmatched junction bases: 2. The CDR3 nucleotides read TGTGCCTGGTCGGGACTAGCGGGAGACGAGCAGTACTTC. Translation gives CAWSGLAGDEQYF.

This clone came up a few times. This chain joins TRBV13 and TRBJ1-4; weak D call: TRBD1 (5 bases). The CDR3 is 14 amino acids. V lost 3 bases, J lost 11 bases, and 16 bases lay in between. The germline V gene has CDR1 PRHDT and CDR2 FYEKMQ (reference sequence). Written as DNA, the CDR3 is TGTGCCAGCAGCTTGACGGGGGTGAAGGGGAAACTGTTTTTT. As protein: CASSLTGVKGKLFF.

This clone came up a few times. CDR3 sequence: CASSPDSGENYGYTF. CDR3 nucleotide sequence: TGTGCCAGCTCACCAGATTCCGGGGAGAACTATGGCTACACCTTC. The chain is built from TRBV18 and TRBJ1-2; no definite D call. Germline V gene lookup returns CDR1 KGHSH and CDR2 LQKENI. The CDR3 is 15 residues long. The V gene lost 2 bases and the J gene lost 2 bases, with 12 bases spanning the gap.

This sequence joins TRBV7-6 and TRBJ2-1; D may be TRBD2 (5 bases). The germline CDR1 and CDR2 sequences are SGHVS and FNYEAQ. Trimming removed 8 bases at V and 15 bases at J, with 17 bases between. This CDR3 is built from 11 residues. CDR3 in DNA: TGTGCCAGCTCTGAGGGATCAGCAAGGTTCTTC. Translating it yields CASSEGSARFF.

This clone was recorded a few times. This chain links TRBV27 with TRBJ2-1; weak D call: TRBD2 (6 bases). Germline V gene data show CDR1 as MNHEY and CDR2 as SMNVEV (reference sequence). The length of the CDR3 is 13 residues. The V end was cut by 5 bases, the J end by 12 bases, with 17 bases between. The CDR3: CASSPQGGLGQFF. The CDR3 DNA sequence: TGTGCCAGCAGTCCTCAGGGAGGACTTGGGCAGTTCTTC.

V and J are TRBV5-6 and TRBJ1-2; D is ambiguous. Deletions cut 4 bases from V and 5 bases from J, with 9 bases between. There are 12 residues in the CDR3. CDR1 and CDR2 from the germline V gene are SGHDT and YYEEEE. The CDR3 protein is CASSTTAYGYTF. Written as DNA, the CDR3 is TGTGCCAGCAGCACCACAGCTTATGGCTACACCTTC.